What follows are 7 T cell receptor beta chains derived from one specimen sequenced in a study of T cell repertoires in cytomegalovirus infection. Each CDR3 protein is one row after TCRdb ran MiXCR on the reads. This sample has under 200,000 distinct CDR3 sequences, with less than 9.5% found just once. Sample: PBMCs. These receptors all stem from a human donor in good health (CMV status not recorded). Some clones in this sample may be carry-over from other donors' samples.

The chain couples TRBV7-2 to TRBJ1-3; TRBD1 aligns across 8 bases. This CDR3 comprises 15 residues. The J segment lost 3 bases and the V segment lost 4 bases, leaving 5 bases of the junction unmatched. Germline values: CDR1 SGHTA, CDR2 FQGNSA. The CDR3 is CASSSDRGSGNTIYF. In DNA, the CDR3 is TGTGCCAGCAGCTCCGACAGGGGAAGTGGAAACACCATATATTTT.

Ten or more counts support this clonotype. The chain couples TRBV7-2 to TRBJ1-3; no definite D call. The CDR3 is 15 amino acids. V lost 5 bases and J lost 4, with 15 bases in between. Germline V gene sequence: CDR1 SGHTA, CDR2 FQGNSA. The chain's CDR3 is CASSERVRGGNTIYF. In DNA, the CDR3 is TGTGCCAGCAGCGAAAGGGTTCGCGGCGGAAACACCATATATTTT.

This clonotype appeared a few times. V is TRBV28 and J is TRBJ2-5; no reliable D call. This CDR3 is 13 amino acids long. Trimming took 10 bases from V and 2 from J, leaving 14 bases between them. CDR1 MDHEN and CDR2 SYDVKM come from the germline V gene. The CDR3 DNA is TGTGCCATCAAGGACCGAAAACAAGAGACCCAGTACTTC. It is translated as CAIKDRKQETQYF.

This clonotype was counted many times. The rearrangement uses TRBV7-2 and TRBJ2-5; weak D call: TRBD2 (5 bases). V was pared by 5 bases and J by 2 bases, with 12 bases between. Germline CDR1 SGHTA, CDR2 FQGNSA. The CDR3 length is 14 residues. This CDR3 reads CASSPWSGQETQYF. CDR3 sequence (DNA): TGTGCCAGCAGCCCATGGAGCGGACAAGAGACCCAGTACTTC.

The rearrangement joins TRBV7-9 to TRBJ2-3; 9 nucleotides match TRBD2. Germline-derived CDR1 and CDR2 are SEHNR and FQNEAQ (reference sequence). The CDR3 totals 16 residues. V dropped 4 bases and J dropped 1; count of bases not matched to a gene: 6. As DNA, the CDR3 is TGTGCCAGCAGCTATTCGGCTAGCGGGGGCACAGATACGCAGTATTTT. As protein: CASSYSASGGTDTQYF. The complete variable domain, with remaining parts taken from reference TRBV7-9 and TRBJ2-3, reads DTGVSQNPRHKITKRGQNVTFRCDPISEHNRLYWYRQTLGQGPEFLTYFQNEAQLEKSRLLSDRFSAERPKGSFSTLEIQRTEQGDSAMYLCASSYSASGGTDTQYFGPGTRLTVL.

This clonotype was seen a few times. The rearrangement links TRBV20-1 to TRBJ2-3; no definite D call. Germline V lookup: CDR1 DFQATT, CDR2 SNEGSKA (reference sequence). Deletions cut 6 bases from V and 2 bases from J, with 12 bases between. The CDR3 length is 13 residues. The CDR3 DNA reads TGCAGTGCCCAAAGCCGGAACACAGATACGCAGTATTTT. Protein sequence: CSAQSRNTDTQYF.

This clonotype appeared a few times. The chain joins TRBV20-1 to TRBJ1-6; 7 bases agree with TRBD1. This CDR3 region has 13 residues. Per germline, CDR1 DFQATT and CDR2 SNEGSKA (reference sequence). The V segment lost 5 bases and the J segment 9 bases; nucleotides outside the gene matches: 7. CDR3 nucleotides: TGCAGTGCTGGAACAGGGGTCGGTTCACCCCTCCACTTT. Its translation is CSAGTGVGSPLHF.